This is a list of T cell receptor beta chains from one sample in a study of OX40 agonist ivuxolimab in advanced cancers. Sequencing was performed with immunoSEQ multiplex PCR; in TCRdb, only in-frame clones are kept and a portion is missing. The sample gives tens of thousands of clones, roughly 80% of which show up once; about 0.44% is in the top ten. Sequenced material: CD4+ or CD8+ T cells sorted from blood, taken in a trial of the OX40 agonist ivuxolimab. The receptors stem from an adult with an advanced solid tumor such as melanoma, head and neck, liver or kidney cancer. Both conserved end residues are part of each CDR3. A D gene is named only where the DNA matches it firmly. Rows may omit the clone size; those that give it use once, few, many or a size class.

D gene	J gene	V gene	clone size	CDR3 DNA	CDR3 protein
-	TRBJ1-3	TRBV4-1	once	TGCGCCAGCAGCCAAGATCCGAGCGCTGGAAACACCATATATTTT	CASSQDPSAGNTIYF
-	TRBJ1-2	TRBV25-1	-	TGTGCCAGCAGTGAACCGGGACTGGGTGGGTATGGCTACACCTTC	CASSEPGLGGYGYTF
-	TRBJ1-1	TRBV7-9	-	TGTGCCAGCAGCTGGGGGGCGGTCACTGAAGCTTTCTTT	CASSWGAVTEAFF
TRBD1	TRBJ1-2	TRBV15	-	TGTGCCACCAGCAGAGACCCAGGGGGCCGAACGGGGTATGGCTACACCTTC	CATSRDPGGRTGYGYTF
-	TRBJ1-2	TRBV18	few	TGTGCCAGCTCACCAGGTCCCGTGGATCTCTATGGCTACACCTTC	CASSPGPVDLYGYTF
-	TRBJ1-1	TRBV28	-	TGTGCCAGCAGTTTAGGGGGTGAAGCTTTCTTT	CASSLGGEAFF
TRBD2	TRBJ2-1	TRBV4-3	-	TGCGCCAGCCGACTGACGGCGGGAGGGCCGAACTACAATGAGCAGTTCTTC	CASRLTAGGPNYNEQFF
TRBD2	TRBJ2-1	TRBV28	-	TGTGCCAGCAGTCCGAAGATAGCGGGAGGGCAGTTCTTC	CASSPKIAGGQFF
TRBD1	TRBJ1-5	TRBV5-5	-	TGTGCCAGCAGCTTGGATTACAGGGGATCTTATAGCAATCAGCCCCAGCATTTT	CASSLDYRGSYSNQPQHF
-	TRBJ1-1	TRBV5-4	-	TGTGCCAGCAGCCTAGGGCGGGGAATCACTGAAGCTTTCTTT	CASSLGRGITEAFF
TRBD2	TRBJ2-3	TRBV30	-	TGTGCCTGGAGTCTTAGCGGGGGCACAGATACGCAGTATTTT	CAWSLSGGTDTQYF
TRBD1	TRBJ1-2	TRBV30	-	TGTGCCTGGACCGGGACAGGGTATGGCTACACCTTC	CAWTGTGYGYTF
-	TRBJ2-2	TRBV11-3	-	TGTGCCAGCAGCTTAACCGGGGAGCTGTTTTTT	CASSLTGELFF
-	TRBJ1-2	TRBV18	-	TGTGCCAGCTCGCAAACCGCGGCGAACTATGGCTACACCTTC	CASSQTAANYGYTF
TRBD2	TRBJ2-2	TRBV30	-	TGTGCCTGGAAACTAGCGGGCCTAACGAACACCGGGGAGCTGTTTTTT	CAWKLAGLTNTGELFF
-	TRBJ2-2	TRBV5-6	-	TGTGCCAGCAGGACATCGGAACTGACGGAGCTGTTTTTT	CASRTSELTELFF
TRBD1	TRBJ1-1	TRBV4-1	-	TGCGCCAGCAGCCAGGACGACAGGGTTGGGACTGAAGCTTTCTTT	CASSQDDRVGTEAFF
-	TRBJ2-4	TRBV25-1	-	TGTGCCAGCAGTGATCCCGACAGAAAAAACATTCAGTACTTC	CASSDPDRKNIQYF
TRBD2	TRBJ2-1	TRBV27	-	TGTGCCAGCAGTTTATTTCTCGTAGCGGGGCCGCACAATGAGCAGTTCTTC	CASSLFLVAGPHNEQFF